The 9 T cell receptor beta chains below all came from one sample that was sequenced in a study of chemoradiotherapy in HPV16-positive cancers. The protocol was immunoSEQ multiplex PCR, while the TCRdb copy is restricted to in-frame clones and leaves out a portion. The sample records about 27,000 clones, roughly 92% being singletons. Sequenced here: blood, sampled from a patient who underwent chemoradiotherapy. The receptors come from a human donor with HPV-associated anogenital cancer.

V is TRBV2 and J is TRBJ2-5; 11 nucleotides agree with TRBD2. The CDR3 length is 16 residues. Looked up from germline, CDR1 is SNHLY and CDR2 is FYNNEI. V lost 6 bases and J lost 2; bases outside the gene matches: 8. The DNA for the CDR3 is TGTGCCAGCAGGGGCCACCTAGCGGGGGGTCAAGAGACCCAGTACTTC. Translated: CASRGHLAGGQETQYF.

The rearrangement uses TRBV4-1 and TRBJ2-3, with D perhaps assigned TRBD1 or TRBD2 (5 bases each). Per germline, CDR1 MGHRA and CDR2 YSYEKL. V shed 0 bases and J shed 5 bases, with 15 bases lying between them. The CDR3 consists of 16 residues. CDR3 in amino acids: CASSQEGPRVRDTQYF. The CDR3 DNA reads TGCGCCAGCAGCCAAGAGGGACCGAGGGTCAGAGATACGCAGTATTTT.

This clone was recorded once. This chain links TRBV28 with TRBJ2-7; 9 bases align to TRBD1. Germline V gene data show CDR1 as MDHEN and CDR2 as SYDVKM. The CDR3 totals 15 residues. V lost 6 bases to trimming and J lost 4 bases; unmatched junction nucleotides: 10. CDR3 DNA sequence: TGTGCCAGCAGCCAAACTGGGACAGGGTTGTACGAGCAGTACTTC. This translates into CASSQTGTGLYEQYF.

This rearrangement joins TRBV6-6 to TRBJ2-5; a possible D gene is TRBD2 (6 bases). V lost 2 bases, J lost 5 bases, and 12 bases lay in between. CDR1 is MNHNY and CDR2 is SVGAGI in the germline V gene (reference sequence). CDR3 length equals 14 residues. CDR3 amino acids: CASSYGPSVETQYF. In DNA form, the CDR3 reads TGTGCCAGCAGTTACGGGCCTAGCGTGGAGACCCAGTACTTC.

The gene calls are TRBV6-5 and TRBJ1-1, with D perhaps matching TRBD1 (5 bases). Deletions cut 8 bases from V and 0 bases from J, with 16 bases between. The CDR3 runs to 15 residues. The V gene's germline CDR1 is MNHEY and CDR2 SVGAGI. DNA of the CDR3: TGTGCCAGCTCGGAGGGGCCGGGGATGAACACTGAAGCTTTCTTT. Translating it yields CASSEGPGMNTEAFF.

The V gene is TRBV5-6, the J gene TRBJ2-1; TRBD2 agrees at 10 bases. The CDR3 runs to 17 residues. Germline V lookup: CDR1 SGHDT, CDR2 YYEEEE. Germline trimming cut 2 bases from V and 7 bases from J; bases unmatched to any gene: 12. The CDR3 here is CASSLLSARAGGNEQFF. The CDR3 DNA reads as TGTGCCAGCAGCTTATTGTCGGCTAGAGCGGGAGGGAATGAGCAGTTCTTC.

This clone has just one count. The J gene is TRBJ2-3, the V gene TRBV5-4, with TRBD2 as a possible D gene (6 bases). Trimming left V 5 bases short and J 5 bases short, with 9 bases between. CDR3 length: 12 amino acids. Germline V gene data show CDR1 as SGHNT and CDR2 as YYREEE (reference sequence). CDR3 bases: TGTGCCAGCAGTTGGGACTTAGATACGCAGTATTTT. Its protein product is CASSWDLDTQYF.

This clone was detected a few times. The rearrangement links TRBV4-1 to TRBJ1-5; no reliable D call. V dropped 0 bases and J dropped 3 bases, with 9 bases sitting between them. From germline, CDR1 is MGHRA and CDR2 YSYEKL. There are 15 residues in the CDR3. Here the CDR3 DNA reads TGCGCCAGCAGCCAAGAACAGACCGTCAATCAGCCCCAGCATTTT. Translating gives CASSQEQTVNQPQHF.

The chain recombines TRBV28 with TRBJ1-1; D gene ambiguous. The ends were cut back, 6 bases at V and 6 bases at J, with 14 bases in the middle. Per the germline V gene, CDR1 is MDHEN and CDR2 is SYDVKM. CDR3 length equals 13 residues. Here the CDR3 reads CASSVGAGAEAFF. CDR3 DNA: TGTGCCAGCAGCGTAGGCGCAGGCGCTGAAGCTTTCTTT.